This T cell receptor (beta chain) derives from a study of blood T cells in healthy people across ages. Whole-study results and caveats: It was the long-lived donors that had more naive CD4+ cells and higher diversity than aged donors. Considered underestimates were the diversity estimates obtained from one million T cells.

Each sample had at least 6 million PBMCs isolated. The authors extracted at least 6 micrograms of total RNA per sample. Germline V gene lookup returns CDR1 SGDLS and CDR2 YYNGEE. Trimming pared 0 bases from V and 7 bases from J, leaving 7 bases between. The CDR3 spans 12 residues. As concerns this clonotype: Its target is unknown.

With a J-beta primer mix and a sample-barcoded 5' primer, a second PCR ran about 7 to 11 cycles. TCRdb re-called the 5' RACE reads with MiXCR, one entry per CDR3 protein. This sample carries hundreds of thousands of distinct CDR3 sequences, 32% of them seen once, and the ten largest clones take roughly 15%. The genes are TRBV9 and TRBJ1-1, with no clear D. This receptor was taken from a woman older than 75 in good health. Sequencing used blood. Here the CDR3 reads CASSVAAGEAFF. The CDR3 DNA is TGTGCCAGCAGCGTAGCGGCGGGTGAAGCTTTCTTT.